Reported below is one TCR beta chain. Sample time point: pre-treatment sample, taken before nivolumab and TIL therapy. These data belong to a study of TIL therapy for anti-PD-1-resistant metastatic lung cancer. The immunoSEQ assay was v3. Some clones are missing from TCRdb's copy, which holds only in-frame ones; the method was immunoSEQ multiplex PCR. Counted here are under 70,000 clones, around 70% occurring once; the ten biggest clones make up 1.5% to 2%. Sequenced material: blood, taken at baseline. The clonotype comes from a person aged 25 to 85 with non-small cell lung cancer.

For the CDR3, the DNA is TGTGCCAGCTCCCCCTACGGACAGGTAGGGGAGGAGACCCAGTACTTC. This encodes CASSPYGQVGEETQYF. V and J are TRBV18 and TRBJ2-5; 7 bases align to TRBD1. CDR3 length: 16 amino acids. Unmatched junction bases numbered 15, after V lost 6 bases and J lost 5 bases. Looked up from germline, CDR1 is KGHSH and CDR2 is LQKENI.